This T cell receptor (beta chain) originates from a study of cytomegalovirus exposure and HLA in healthy donors. With respect to this clone: What it binds is not known.

Germline CDR1 is SGHDT and CDR2 is YYEEEE. The germline V and J ends were trimmed by 2 bases and 10 bases, with 15 bases remaining between them. The CDR3 loop spans 13 amino acids. A multiplex PCR was run with 60 Vbeta primers and 13 Jbeta primers. Produced via immunoSEQ multiplex PCR; TCRdb's table is partial and in-frame only. The sample includes about 190,000 clones, roughly four fifths of them seen just once. Overall study findings and caveats: According to the study, approximately 150 TCR beta chains were cytomegalovirus-associated.

This receptor was obtained from a young woman in good health and CMV-seropositive. Sequencing input: PBMCs. The gene calls are TRBV5-6 and TRBJ1-2, with a tentative D call TRBD1 (5 bases). CDR3: CASSFNGGIDYTF. In DNA form, the CDR3 reads TGTGCCAGCAGCTTTAACGGGGGGATAGACTACACCTTC. The entire variable domain, with the rest obtained from reference TRBV5-6 and TRBJ1-2, is as follows: DAGVTQSPTHLIKTRGQQVTLRCSPKSGHDTVSWYQQALGQGPQFIFQYYEEEERQRGNFPDRFSGHQFPNYSSELNVNALLLGDSALYLCASSFNGGIDYTFGSGTRLTVV.